Each of the 21 T cell receptor beta chains below was sequenced from the same sample in a study of blood T cells in healthy people across ages. Next came a second PCR, run for roughly 6 to 11 cycles, which used a sample-barcoded 5' primer along with a J-beta primer mix. TCRdb reprocessed the 5' RACE reads with MiXCR, giving one entry per CDR3 protein. The data show around 520,000 distinct CDR3 sequences, around a quarter seen once. These data were likewise used in another study, on T cells of mothers and their children.

The sequenced sample consisted of blood. The receptor set was obtained from a boy aged 2-9 years in good health.

This clonotype was counted between two and nine times. V gene TRBV3-1 combines with J gene TRBJ2-6; D ambiguous. Germline assignment: CDR1 LGHDT and CDR2 YNNKEL (reference sequence). The CDR3 sequence is 14 residues long. Trimming took off 1 base at V and 5 bases at J, with 6 bases between the two ends. CDR3 loop: CASSQGVRANVLTF. The CDR3 coding sequence is TGTGCCAGCAGCCAAGGGGTACGGGCCAACGTCCTGACTTTC.

This clonotype was counted at least ten times. This rearrangement joins TRBV3-1 to TRBJ1-2; D is ambiguous. This CDR3 contains 13 residues. CDR1 LGHDT and CDR2 YNNKEL come from the germline V gene (reference sequence). Trimming removed 2 bases from V and 3 bases from J, with 7 bases in between. Here the CDR3 reads CASSQRVDYGYTF. The CDR3 DNA sequence: TGTGCCAGCAGCCAACGGGTTGACTATGGCTACACCTTC.

This chain connects TRBV15 to TRBJ2-7; D remains unclear. The V end lost 0 bases, the J end lost 2 bases, and 11 bases lay between the germline ends. This CDR3 contains 15 residues. CDR1 and CDR2 (germline): LNHNV, YYDKDF (reference sequence). The CDR3 region is CATSRDRSRTYEQYF. The CDR3 region has the DNA TGTGCCACCAGCAGAGATAGATCCAGGACCTACGAGCAGTACTTC.

The V gene is TRBV12-3 or TRBV12-4, the J gene TRBJ2-7, with 7 bases matching TRBD2. The junction had 8 bases not matched to a gene; V was cut back by 3 bases and J by 0 bases. The CDR3 spans 16 residues. CDR3: CASSFRASGSSYEQYF. CDR3 bases: TGTGCCAGCAGTTTCCGCGCTAGCGGCAGCTCCTACGAGCAGTACTTC.

This clonotype has a handful of counts. The V call is TRBV11-2, the J call TRBJ2-7; 12 bases are a match to TRBD2. The CDR3 covers 18 residues. CDR1 and CDR2 from the germline V gene are SGHAT and FQNNGV. V was pared by 6 bases and J by 1 base, with 13 bases of the junction left unmatched. CDR3: CASRRLAGEYYKSYEQYF. The CDR3 DNA sequence: TGTGCCAGCAGGCGACTAGCGGGAGAATATTACAAGTCCTACGAGCAGTACTTC.

J is TRBJ2-1 and V is TRBV20-1; the D gene is possibly TRBD2 (5 bases). The CDR3 length is 15 residues. CDR1 is DFQATT and CDR2 is SNEGSKA in the germline V gene (reference sequence). The germline V and J ends were trimmed by 6 bases and 1 base, with 16 bases remaining between them. The chain's CDR3 is CSAGPQLGSYNEQFF. The CDR3 DNA is TGCAGTGCCGGACCCCAACTAGGTTCCTACAATGAGCAGTTCTTC.

This clonotype has just a few counts. The rearrangement joins TRBV12-3 or TRBV12-4 to TRBJ2-5; 10 nucleotides align to TRBD2. V was pared by 5 bases and J by 2 bases, with 8 bases of the junction left unmatched. The CDR3 runs to 16 residues. In DNA, the CDR3 is TGTGCCAGCAGTATCAACTTACTAGCGGGACAAGAGACCCAGTACTTC. It specifies CASSINLLAGQETQYF.

J is TRBJ2-4 and V is TRBV5-1; D unresolved. The ends were cut back, 0 bases at V and 0 bases at J, with 10 bases in the middle. Germline V gene lookup returns CDR1 SGHRS and CDR2 YFSETQ. The CDR3 runs to 16 residues. The CDR3 protein is CASSLEPGLAKNIQYF. Written as DNA, the CDR3 is TGCGCCAGCAGCTTGGAGCCTGGATTAGCCAAAAACATTCAGTACTTC. The full variable domain, its missing parts supplied by reference TRBV5-1 and TRBJ2-4, is KAGVTQTPRYLIKTRGQQVTLSCSPISGHRSVSWYQQTPGQGLQFLFEYFSETQRNKGNFPGRFSGRQFSNSRSEMNVSTLELGDSALYLCASSLEPGLAKNIQYFGAGTRLSVL.

The chain has TRBV24-1 and TRBJ2-3; no reliable D call. The V end lost 3 bases, the J end lost 3 bases, and 6 bases lay between the germline ends. The CDR3 totals 13 residues. The germline V gene has CDR1 KGHDR and CDR2 SFDVKD. CDR3 in amino acids: CATSDGPTDTQYF. As DNA, the CDR3 is TGTGCCACCAGTGATGGTCCGACAGATACGCAGTATTTT.

The rearrangement links TRBV5-4 to TRBJ2-7; D perhaps matches TRBD2 (6 bases). Trimming took off 1 base at V and 2 bases at J, with 16 bases between the two ends. CDR1 is SGHNT and CDR2 is YYREEE in the germline V gene (reference sequence). This CDR3 contains 16 residues. The CDR3 here is CASSLLGEAGPYEQYF. CDR3 sequence (DNA): TGTGCCAGCAGCTTGTTAGGAGAAGCGGGTCCCTACGAGCAGTACTTC.

This clonotype was detected a few times. The genes are TRBV10-3 and TRBJ2-1; D is unresolved. V dropped 6 bases and J dropped 2 bases, with 14 bases sitting between them. The length of the CDR3 is 15 residues. CDR1 and CDR2 (germline): ENHRY, SYGVKD. In DNA form, the CDR3 reads TGTGCCATCAGGGATGGGCCCCATCCCTACAATGAGCAGTTCTTC. This encodes CAIRDGPHPYNEQFF.

The chain combines TRBV5-1 with TRBJ1-1; D unclear. The V end was cut by 0 bases, the J end by 1 base, with 16 bases between. CDR1 SGHRS and CDR2 YFSETQ come from the germline V gene. This CDR3 has 17 residues. The CDR3 sequence: CASSLASRARGNTEAFF. As DNA, the CDR3 is TGCGCCAGCAGCTTGGCCTCTCGGGCTCGGGGGAACACTGAAGCTTTCTTT.

This clonotype was observed a handful of times. This rearrangement joins TRBV5-1 to TRBJ2-6; 9 positions agree with TRBD1. The germline CDR1 and CDR2 sequences are SGHRS and YFSETQ. The CDR3 contains 19 residues. The J segment lost 1 base and the V segment lost 2 bases, leaving 10 bases of the junction unmatched. Here the CDR3 DNA reads TGCGCCAGCAGCTTTGACTCGACAGGGGGATTATCTGGGGCCAACGTCCTGACTTTC. This encodes CASSFDSTGGLSGANVLTF.

The chain employs TRBV13 and TRBJ2-1; D is unresolved. This CDR3 has 15 amino acids. V shed 0 bases and J shed 0 bases, with 6 bases lying between them. CDR1 and CDR2 from the germline V gene are PRHDT and FYEKMQ (reference sequence). CDR3 nucleotides: TGTGCCAGCAGCTTAGGTTTACTCTCCTACAATGAGCAGTTCTTC. The encoded protein is CASSLGLLSYNEQFF.

CDR3 loop: CASSLVPGTRVYNEQFF. DNA for the CDR3: TGTGCCAGCAGCTTGGTCCCCGGGACAAGGGTCTACAATGAGCAGTTCTTC. V usage is TRBV7-9 and J usage is TRBJ2-1; D possibly corresponds to TRBD1 (6 bases). The CDR3 is made up of 17 amino acids. The germline V gene encodes CDR1 SEHNR and CDR2 FQNEAQ (reference sequence). V lost 3 bases, J lost 3 bases, and 18 bases lay in between.

The V and J genes are TRBV28 and TRBJ2-1; TRBD2 matches 7 bases. CDR1 and CDR2 (germline): MDHEN, SYDVKM. CDR3 length: 17 residues. Germline trimming cut 5 bases from V and 5 bases from J; bases unmatched to any gene: 15. CDR3 residues: CASSVSGWGGPNNEQFF. Written as DNA, the CDR3 is TGTGCCAGCAGTGTCTCAGGGTGGGGGGGACCTAACAATGAGCAGTTCTTC. Based on the CDR3 plus reference TRBV28 and TRBJ2-1, the full variable domain is DVKVTQSSRYLVKRTGEKVFLECVQDMDHENMFWYRQDPGLGLRLIYFSYDVKMKEKGDIPEGYSVSREKKERFSLILESASTNQTSMYLCASSVSGWGGPNNEQFFGPGTRLTVL.

The chain employs TRBV7-2 and TRBJ2-7; the D gene is possibly TRBD2 (5 bases). The CDR3 runs 14 residues. Between the trimmed V and J ends, which lost 4 bases and 3 bases, there was a span of 13 bases. The germline gives CDR1 SGHTA, CDR2 FQGNSA. The CDR3, as DNA: TGTGCCAGCAGCTCCGAGCGGAAGAACTACGAGCAGTACTTC. It is translated as CASSSERKNYEQYF.

The gene calls are TRBV5-1 and TRBJ2-3; D remains ambiguous. Germline V gene sequence: CDR1 SGHRS, CDR2 YFSETQ. The CDR3 runs 13 residues. Deletions cut 5 bases from V and 6 bases from J, with 13 bases between. CDR3 coding DNA: TGCGCCAGCAGTCCAGCCGACGCGGATACGCAGTATTTT. This encodes CASSPADADTQYF.

This clonotype has more than one count but fewer than ten. The J gene is TRBJ1-4, the V gene TRBV12-3 or TRBV12-4; unclear D gene. Trimming stripped 5 bases from V and 8 bases from J, with 15 bases between. There are 14 residues in the CDR3. CDR3 sequence: CASSPSDGREKLFF. CDR3 DNA: TGTGCCAGCAGTCCCTCGGACGGGAGAGAAAAACTGTTTTTT.

This clonotype was seen more than once but under ten times. The genes are TRBV20-1 and TRBJ1-4; D perhaps matches TRBD1 (6 bases). This CDR3 has 14 residues. Germline V lookup: CDR1 DFQATT, CDR2 SNEGSKA (reference sequence). Trimming shortened V by 4 bases and J by 2 bases, and 11 bases separated the two germline ends. The CDR3 DNA follows: TGCAGTGCTAATGCAGGGGCCACTAATGAAAAACTGTTTTTT. Amino acid sequence: CSANAGATNEKLFF.

The rearrangement uses TRBV12-3 or TRBV12-4 and TRBJ1-6, with D tentatively TRBD1 (6 bases). The V end was cut by 6 bases, the J end by 5 bases, with 11 bases between. This CDR3 comprises 14 residues. The CDR3 protein is CASRQGQNNSPLHF. In DNA form, the CDR3 reads TGTGCCAGCAGACAAGGACAGAATAATTCACCCCTCCACTTT.